These T cell receptor beta chains were read from a single sample in a study of T cell repertoires in cytomegalovirus infection. Each CDR3 protein gets one entry after TCRdb re-called the reads with MiXCR. The sample contains 450,000 to 600,000 distinct CDR3 sequences, 10% to 12% of which appear only once. The sample was PBMCs. These receptor sequences come from a human donor in good health (CMV status not recorded). Some clones in this sample may be carry-over from other donors' samples. Each CDR3 is given with its conserved first and last residue. Each record gives: CDR3 protein, CDR3 DNA, J gene, D gene, clone size, V gene. The D gene is left open where the match is weak. Some rows mark clone size as missing; the rest say once, few, many or name a class of expanded clone.

CASSLTLSGANVLTF	TGTGCCAGCAGCCTCACCCTCTCTGGGGCCAACGTCCTGACTTTC	TRBJ2-6	-	-	TRBV3-1
CASSQGTTNYEQYF	TGTGCCAGCAGCCAGGGGACTACCAACTACGAGCAGTACTTC	TRBJ2-7	-	many	TRBV7-6
CASSFGQGFPFTF	TGTGCCAGCAGTTTTGGGCAGGGTTTCCCTTTTACCTTC	TRBJ1-2	-	many	TRBV12-3/TRBV12-4
CASSLTTGGGYTF	TGTGCCAGCAGCTTAACTACAGGGGGCGGCTACACCTTC	TRBJ1-2	TRBD1	many	TRBV7-2
CSARVKGANTEAFF	TGCAGTGCTAGAGTTAAGGGAGCGAACACTGAAGCTTTCTTT	TRBJ1-1	-	-	TRBV20-1
CASSRDRSSYNEQFF	TGTGCCAGCAGTCGGGACAGGAGCTCCTACAATGAGCAGTTCTTC	TRBJ2-1	TRBD1	many	TRBV11-2
CSATGTVNEKLFF	TGCAGTGCGACCGGGACAGTTAATGAAAAACTGTTTTTT	TRBJ1-4	TRBD1	-	TRBV20-1
CASSSQYRDRVRETQYF	TGTGCCAGCAGTTCTCAGTACCGGGACAGAGTAAGGGAGACCCAGTACTTC	TRBJ2-5	TRBD1	many	TRBV28
CASSPQGLAAIGNEQFF	TGTGCCAGCAGCCCCCAGGGACTAGCGGCTATCGGCAATGAGCAGTTCTTC	TRBJ2-1	TRBD2	many	TRBV7-9
CAISGLAGGETQYF	TGTGCCATCAGTGGACTAGCGGGGGGGGAGACCCAGTACTTC	TRBJ2-5	TRBD2	-	TRBV10-3
CASSSGGLNEQYF	TGTGCCAGCAGCTCCGGAGGACTTAACGAGCAGTACTTC	TRBJ2-7	-	many	TRBV5-4
CASSLSRDNEQFF	TGTGCCAGCTCATTATCGCGGGACAATGAGCAGTTCTTC	TRBJ2-1	-	many	TRBV18
CASSPPGTPYEQYF	TGTGCCAGCAGCCCCCCCGGGACACCTTACGAGCAGTACTTC	TRBJ2-7	-	-	TRBV11-2
CSAERSSYNEQFF	TGCAGTGCCGAGCGTAGCTCCTACAATGAGCAGTTCTTC	TRBJ2-1	-	many	TRBV20-1
CASSLFGSGVGYTF	TGCGCCAGCAGCTTGTTCGGATCGGGGGTAGGCTACACCTTC	TRBJ1-2	-	few	TRBV5-1
CASSLYYPTSNEQFF	TGTGCCAGCAGCTTATACTATCCTACTAGCAATGAGCAGTTCTTC	TRBJ2-1	-	many	TRBV5-6
CSATSVRESPIYEQYF	TGCAGTGCTACGAGTGTACGGGAGAGCCCCATCTACGAGCAGTACTTC	TRBJ2-7	-	few	TRBV20-1
CATGDRGQGYTF	TGTGCCACGGGGGACAGGGGACAGGGCTACACCTTC	TRBJ1-2	TRBD1	few	TRBV9
CAISDLAGGTGGEQFF	TGTGCCATCAGTGACCTAGCGGGGGGCACCGGTGGGGAGCAGTTCTTC	TRBJ2-1	TRBD2	once	TRBV10-3
CASSLGGTGVQETQYF	TGTGCCAGCAGCTTAGGTGGGACAGGGGTCCAGGAGACCCAGTACTTC	TRBJ2-5	TRBD1	many	TRBV7-2
CSANFYSYEQYF	TGCAGTGCAAACTTCTATTCCTACGAGCAGTACTTC	TRBJ2-7	-	-	TRBV20-1
CASSHPPGQGSNQPQHF	TGCGCCAGCAGTCACCCGCCGGGACAGGGGAGCAATCAGCCCCAGCATTTT	TRBJ1-5	TRBD1	-	TRBV23-1
CASSLVAGVAFF	TGTGCCAGCAGCTTAGTGGCAGGTGTGGCTTTCTTT	TRBJ1-1	-	many	TRBV7-2
CASSLGFKEAFF	TGTGCCAGCAGTTTAGGGTTCAAGGAAGCTTTCTTT	TRBJ1-1	-	many	TRBV12-3/TRBV12-4
CASSVGGGRVNEQYF	TGTGCCAGCAGCGTAGGAGGTGGCAGGGTAAACGAGCAGTACTTC	TRBJ2-7	-	-	TRBV9
CASGGARDTGELFF	TGTGCCAGCGGGGGGGCAAGGGATACCGGGGAGCTGTTTTTT	TRBJ2-2	-	few	TRBV9
CASSSRPKEGQPQHF	TGTGCCAGTAGTTCGAGACCGAAGGAGGGTCAGCCCCAGCATTTT	TRBJ1-5	-	many	TRBV19
CASRLQGSTDTQYF	TGTGCCAGCAGACTACAGGGATCCACAGATACGCAGTATTTT	TRBJ2-3	-	many	TRBV12-3/TRBV12-4
CATSRDRDSSSYNSPLHF	TGTGCCACCAGCAGAGATCGGGACTCCAGCTCCTATAATTCACCCCTCCACTTT	TRBJ1-6	-	-	TRBV15
CASSPRLIQGVNYGYTF	TGTGCCAGCTCACCACGGCTGATACAGGGCGTTAACTATGGCTACACCTTC	TRBJ1-2	-	few	TRBV18
CSVEVGTNTGEPFF	TGCAGCGTTGAGGTGGGGACGAACACCGGGGAGCCGTTTTTT	TRBJ2-2	-	few	TRBV29-1